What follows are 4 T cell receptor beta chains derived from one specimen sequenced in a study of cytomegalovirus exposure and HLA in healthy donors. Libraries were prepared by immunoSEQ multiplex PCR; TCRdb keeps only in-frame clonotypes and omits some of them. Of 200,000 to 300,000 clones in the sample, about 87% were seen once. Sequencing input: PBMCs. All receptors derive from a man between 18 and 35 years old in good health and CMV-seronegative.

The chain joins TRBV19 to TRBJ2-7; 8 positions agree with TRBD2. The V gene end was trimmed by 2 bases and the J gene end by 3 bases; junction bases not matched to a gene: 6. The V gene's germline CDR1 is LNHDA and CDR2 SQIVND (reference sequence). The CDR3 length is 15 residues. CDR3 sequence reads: CASSIFAGGYYEQYF. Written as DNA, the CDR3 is TGTGCCAGTAGTATATTCGCGGGGGGATACTACGAGCAGTACTTC.

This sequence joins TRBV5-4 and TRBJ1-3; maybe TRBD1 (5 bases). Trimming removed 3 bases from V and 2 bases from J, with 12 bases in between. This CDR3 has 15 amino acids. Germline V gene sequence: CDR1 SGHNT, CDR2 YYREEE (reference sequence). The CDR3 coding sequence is TGTGCCAGCAGCTCAGGGAAGGACGCTGGAAACACCATATATTTT. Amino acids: CASSSGKDAGNTIYF.

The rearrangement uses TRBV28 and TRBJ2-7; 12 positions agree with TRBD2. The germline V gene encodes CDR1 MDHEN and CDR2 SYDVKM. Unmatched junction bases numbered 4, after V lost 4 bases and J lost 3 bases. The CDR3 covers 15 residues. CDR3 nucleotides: TGTGCCAGCAGTTACCCGACTAGCGGGAGCTACGAGCAGTACTTC. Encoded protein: CASSYPTSGSYEQYF.

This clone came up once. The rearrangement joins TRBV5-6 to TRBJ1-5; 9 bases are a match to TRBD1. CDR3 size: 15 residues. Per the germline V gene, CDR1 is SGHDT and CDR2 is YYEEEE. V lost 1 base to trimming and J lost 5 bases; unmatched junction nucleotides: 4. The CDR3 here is CASSLLDRGDQPQHF. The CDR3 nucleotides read TGTGCCAGCAGCTTGCTGGACAGGGGAGATCAGCCCCAGCATTTT.